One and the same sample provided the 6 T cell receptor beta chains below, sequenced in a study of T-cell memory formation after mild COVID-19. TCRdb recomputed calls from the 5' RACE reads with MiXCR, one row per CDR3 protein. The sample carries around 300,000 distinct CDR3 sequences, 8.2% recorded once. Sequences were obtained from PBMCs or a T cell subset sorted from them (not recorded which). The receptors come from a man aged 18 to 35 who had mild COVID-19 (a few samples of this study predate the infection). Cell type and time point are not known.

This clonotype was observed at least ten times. CDR3: CASSLAGNPYEQYV. As DNA, the CDR3 is TGTGCCAGCAGCTTAGCCGGGAACCCCTACGAGCAGTACGTC. J is TRBJ2-7 and V is TRBV7-2; possible D gene TRBD2, 5 bases. Germline loops: CDR1 SGHTA, CDR2 FQGNSA. This CDR3 is built from 14 residues. Trimming shortened V by 0 bases and J by 2 bases, and 8 bases separated the two germline ends.

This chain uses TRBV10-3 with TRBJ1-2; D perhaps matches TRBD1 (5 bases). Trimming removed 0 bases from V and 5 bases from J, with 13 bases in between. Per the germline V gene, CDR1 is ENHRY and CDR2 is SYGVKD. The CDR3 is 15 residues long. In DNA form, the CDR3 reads TGTGCCATCAGTGAGTCTTACAGGTTGGCGTATGGCTACACCTTC. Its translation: CAISESYRLAYGYTF.

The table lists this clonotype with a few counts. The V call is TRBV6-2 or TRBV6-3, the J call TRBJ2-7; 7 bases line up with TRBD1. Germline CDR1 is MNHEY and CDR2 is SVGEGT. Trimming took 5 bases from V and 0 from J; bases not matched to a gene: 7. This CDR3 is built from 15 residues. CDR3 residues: CASSPRGFSSYEQYV. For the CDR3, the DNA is TGTGCCAGCAGTCCCAGGGGGTTTAGCTCCTACGAGCAGTACGTC.

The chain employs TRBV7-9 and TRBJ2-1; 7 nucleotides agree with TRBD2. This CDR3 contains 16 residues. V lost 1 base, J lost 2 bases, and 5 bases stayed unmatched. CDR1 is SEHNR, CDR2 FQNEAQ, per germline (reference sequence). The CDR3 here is CASSLEVGGAYNEQFF. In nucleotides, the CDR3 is TGTGCCAGCAGCTTAGAAGTTGGGGGGGCCTACAATGAGCAGTTCTTC.

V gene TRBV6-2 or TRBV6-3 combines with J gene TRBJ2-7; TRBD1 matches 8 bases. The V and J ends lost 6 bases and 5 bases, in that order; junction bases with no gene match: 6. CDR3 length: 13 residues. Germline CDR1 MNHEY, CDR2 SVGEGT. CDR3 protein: CASSGQGLHEQYF. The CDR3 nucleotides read TGTGCCAGCAGCGGACAGGGCCTTCACGAGCAGTACTTC.

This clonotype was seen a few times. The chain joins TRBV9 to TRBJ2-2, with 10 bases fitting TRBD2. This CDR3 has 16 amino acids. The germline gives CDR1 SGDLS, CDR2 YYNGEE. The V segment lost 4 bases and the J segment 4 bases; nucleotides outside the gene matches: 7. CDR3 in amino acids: CASSPRIAGGTGELFF. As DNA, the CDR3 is TGTGCCAGCAGCCCTCGTATAGCGGGGGGCACCGGGGAGCTGTTTTTT.